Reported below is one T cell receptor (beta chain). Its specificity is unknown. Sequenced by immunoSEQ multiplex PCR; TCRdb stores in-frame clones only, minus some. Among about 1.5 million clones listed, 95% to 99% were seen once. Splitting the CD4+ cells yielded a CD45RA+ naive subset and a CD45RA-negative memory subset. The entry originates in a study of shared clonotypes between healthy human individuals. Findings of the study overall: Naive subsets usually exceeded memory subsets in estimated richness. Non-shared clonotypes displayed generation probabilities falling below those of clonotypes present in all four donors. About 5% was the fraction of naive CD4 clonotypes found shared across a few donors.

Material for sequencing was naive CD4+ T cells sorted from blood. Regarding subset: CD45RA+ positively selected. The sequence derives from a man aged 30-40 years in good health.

The CDR3 spells CASSRALDREQYF. In DNA, the CDR3 is TGCGCCAGCAGCCGGGCACTAGATCGCGAGCAGTACTTC. The rearrangement joins TRBV4-3 to TRBJ2-7, with D tentatively TRBD2 (5 bases). The germline gives CDR1 LGHNA, CDR2 YSLEER. V was cut by 4 bases and J by 6 bases, with 13 bases left in between. The length of the CDR3 is 13 residues.